The 22 T cell receptor beta chains below come from one sample, sequenced in a study of blood T cells in healthy people across ages. Then a second PCR, running roughly 6 to 11 cycles, was carried out with a sample-barcoded 5' primer and a J-beta primer mix. A single record per CDR3 protein comes from TCRdb applying MiXCR to the 5' RACE reads. The data show hundreds of thousands of distinct CDR3 sequences, with 58% seen just once and 30% to 45% held by the top ten. The sample taken for sequencing was blood. These receptors originate from a man between 60 and 75 years old in good health.

The rearrangement links TRBV20-1 to TRBJ2-3, with D perhaps TRBD2 (6 bases). The V gene's germline CDR1 is DFQATT and CDR2 SNEGSKA (reference sequence). This CDR3 spans 15 amino acids. The V end lost 5 bases, the J end lost 5 bases, and 20 bases lay between the germline ends. CDR3 amino acids: CSALGGDGGRDTQYF. The CDR3 DNA sequence: TGCAGTGCTTTAGGCGGGGACGGGGGTAGAGATACGCAGTATTTT.

This clonotype was picked up a small number of times. The V and J genes are TRBV10-3 and TRBJ1-1; D call uncertain. CDR3 length: 17 residues. The V gene lost 0 bases and the J gene lost 1 base, with 15 bases spanning the gap. Per the germline V gene, CDR1 is ENHRY and CDR2 is SYGVKD. CDR3 DNA: TGTGCCATCAGTGAGTCCATCTCGTCCCCACAGAACACTGAAGCTTTCTTT. Protein sequence: CAISESISSPQNTEAFF.

This clonotype was recorded once. The V call is TRBV20-1, the J call TRBJ2-1, with D tentatively TRBD2 (7 bases). Germline CDR1 and CDR2: DFQATT and SNEGSKA (reference sequence). CDR3 size: 14 residues. V lost 5 bases, J lost 2 bases, and 13 bases lay in between. CDR3 in DNA: TGCAGTGCTGGGGGGGGCCGCACCTACAATGAGCAGTTCTTC. Translation gives CSAGGGRTYNEQFF.

The rearrangement joins TRBV6-1 to TRBJ2-2, with a weak D call TRBD2 (5 bases). Germline CDR1 MNHNS, CDR2 SASEGT. The CDR3 covers 15 residues. The V gene lost 5 bases and the J gene lost 3 bases, with 13 bases spanning the gap. The CDR3 DNA reads TGTGCCAGCAGTATTGGACTCGGACACACCGGGGAGCTGTTTTTT. Translated: CASSIGLGHTGELFF.

The chain combines TRBV15 with TRBJ1-1; a weak D match, TRBD1 (5 bases). This CDR3 spans 13 amino acids. V lost 4 bases, J lost 3 bases, and 9 bases lay in between. Germline values: CDR1 LNHNV, CDR2 YYDKDF (reference sequence). The CDR3 protein is CATSMVGDTEAFF. The CDR3 DNA is TGTGCCACCAGCATGGTAGGGGACACTGAAGCTTTCTTT. Filled out from reference TRBV15 and TRBJ1-1, the complete variable domain reads DAMVIQNPRYQVTQFGKPVTLSCSQTLNHNVMYWYQQKSSQAPKLLFHYYDKDFNNEADTPDNFQSRRPNTSFCFLDIRSPGLGDTAMYLCATSMVGDTEAFFGQGTRLTVV.

This sequence joins TRBV29-1 and TRBJ2-6; TRBD2 might be the D (6 bases). V gave up 3 bases and J gave up 2 bases, with 8 bases separating them. The CDR3 spans 14 residues. Germline CDR1 reads SQVTM; CDR2 reads ANQGSEA. CDR3 in amino acids: CSVDSGAGANVLTF. The CDR3 nucleotides read TGCAGCGTTGATTCGGGGGCTGGGGCCAACGTCCTGACTTTC.

The chain has TRBV4-2 and TRBJ1-5; D is perhaps TRBD1 (6 bases). Trimming removed 1 base at V and 7 bases at J, with 11 bases between. This CDR3 contains 14 residues. Germline assignment: CDR1 LGHNA and CDR2 YNFKEQ. The CDR3 here is CASSQGGGGQPQHF. In nucleotides, the CDR3 is TGTGCCAGCAGCCAAGGGGGGGGGGGCCAGCCCCAGCATTTT.

Here the CDR3 reads CAISAREGDQPQHF. The DNA for the CDR3 is TGTGCCATCAGTGCGAGAGAAGGGGATCAGCCCCAGCATTTT. This chain uses TRBV10-3 with TRBJ1-5, with D tentatively TRBD1 (5 bases). The CDR3 is 14 amino acids. Trimming cost V 4 bases and J 5 bases, with 12 bases left between them. Germline assignment: CDR1 ENHRY and CDR2 SYGVKD.

This clonotype turned up a few times. The chain links TRBV29-1 to TRBJ1-1; 8 bases line up with TRBD1. Trimming removed 7 bases from V and 4 bases from J; junction bases left unmatched: 11. This CDR3 comprises 14 residues. Germline assignment: CDR1 SQVTM and CDR2 ANQGSEA. DNA for the CDR3: TGCAGCGCTGGAGCAGGGGGCGGGGGCACTGAAGCTTTCTTT. Protein: CSAGAGGGGTEAFF.

The chain joins TRBV12-3 or TRBV12-4 to TRBJ1-4, with D tentatively TRBD1 (5 bases). Trimming left V 6 bases short and J 10 bases short, with 21 bases between. The CDR3 length is 15 residues. The CDR3 sequence: CASSVDSLGVGKLFF. CDR3 sequence (DNA): TGTGCCAGCAGCGTTGACAGTTTGGGGGTCGGAAAACTGTTTTTT.

This clonotype has a single count. The rearrangement uses TRBV7-9 and TRBJ1-6; D gene ambiguous. CDR3 length: 14 residues. The germline V gene encodes CDR1 SEHNR and CDR2 FQNEAQ (reference sequence). The V end was cut by 5 bases, the J end by 7 bases, with 12 bases between. The CDR3 region is CASSPPGANSPLHF. The CDR3 DNA is TGTGCCAGCAGCCCCCCGGGAGCAAATTCACCCCTCCACTTT.

The gene calls are TRBV20-1 and TRBJ2-3; D uncertain. V gave up 1 base and J gave up 0 bases, with 11 bases separating them. Germline CDR1 DFQATT, CDR2 SNEGSKA (reference sequence). This CDR3 comprises 15 residues. The CDR3 DNA is TGCAGTGCTAGAGGTCAGTTCTCTAGCACAGATACGCAGTATTTT. Its protein product is CSARGQFSSTDTQYF.

V and J are TRBV6-1 and TRBJ1-2, with 8 bases aligning to TRBD1. This CDR3 region has 13 residues. Unmatched junction bases numbered 9, after V lost 11 bases and J lost 4 bases. Germline values: CDR1 MNHNS, CDR2 SASEGT. The CDR3 reads CAVQTGTGYGYTF. The CDR3 DNA sequence: TGTGCCGTCCAGACCGGGACAGGCTATGGCTACACCTTC.

This clonotype has only a few counts. The rearrangement uses TRBV7-9 and TRBJ2-5; a possible D gene is TRBD1 (5 bases). Germline V gene lookup returns CDR1 SEHNR and CDR2 FQNEAQ (reference sequence). This CDR3 is built from 15 residues. V was cut by 1 base and J by 1 base, with 10 bases left in between. The CDR3 spells CASSLVGAVQETQYF. CDR3 DNA: TGTGCCAGCAGCTTAGTAGGGGCAGTCCAAGAGACCCAGTACTTC.

This chain connects TRBV4-1 to TRBJ2-1; possible D gene TRBD1, 7 bases. CDR1 is MGHRA, CDR2 YSYEKL, per germline. This CDR3 comprises 16 residues. V dropped 3 bases and J dropped 2 bases, with 14 bases sitting between them. Written as DNA, the CDR3 is TGCGCCAGCAGCCAGCCAGGGGGGAACACCTACAATGAGCAGTTCTTC. Protein: CASSQPGGNTYNEQFF.

The chain couples TRBV4-2 to TRBJ2-5; 9 bases map to TRBD2. This CDR3 has 19 residues. J lost 1 base, V lost 0 bases, and 12 bases had no gene match. From germline, CDR1 is LGHNA and CDR2 YNFKEQ. CDR3 DNA sequence: TGTGCCAGCAGCCAAGATAAGGCTAGGGCTAGCGGGGTCCAAGAGACCCAGTACTTC. Residues: CASSQDKARASGVQETQYF.

This chain connects TRBV12-3 or TRBV12-4 to TRBJ1-6; D unclear. The V gene lost 5 bases and the J gene lost 6 bases, with 11 bases spanning the gap. The CDR3 contains 14 residues. As DNA, the CDR3 is TGTGCCAGCAGTGCCCGGGATAGTAATTCACCCCTCCACTTT. This translates into CASSARDSNSPLHF.

CDR3 DNA: TGCGCCAGCAGCTCACAACAGGGGGCGTACGGAGGGACGCAGTATTTT. Amino acids: CASSSQQGAYGGTQYF. V gene TRBV5-1 combines with J gene TRBJ2-3, with 9 bases matching TRBD1. V gave up 3 bases and J gave up 9 bases; unmatched junction bases: 14. CDR3 length: 16 amino acids. Germline V gene lookup returns CDR1 SGHRS and CDR2 YFSETQ.

The chain has TRBV11-2 and TRBJ2-4; D gene uncertain. The J call is uncertain, as TRBJ2-5 better fits the DNA end. Per the germline V gene, CDR1 is SGHAT and CDR2 is FQNNGV. The CDR3 sequence is 18 residues long. CDR3 amino acids: CASSLALRQLRDQETQYF. The CDR3 DNA reads TGTGCCAGCAGCTTAGCCCTCCGCCAGCTAAGGGACCAAGAGACCCAGTACTTC.

The CDR3: CASSYLPRGAGNNEQFF. As DNA, the CDR3 is TGTGCCAGCAGCTACCTCCCGAGGGGGGCGGGGAACAATGAGCAGTTCTTC. The V and J genes are TRBV7-9 and TRBJ2-1; D tentatively reads TRBD1 or TRBD2 (6 bases each). The ends were cut back, 4 bases at V and 5 bases at J, with 21 bases in the middle. This CDR3 comprises 17 residues. Germline V gene lookup returns CDR1 SEHNR and CDR2 FQNEAQ (reference sequence). The full variable domain, its missing parts supplied by reference TRBV7-9 and TRBJ2-1, is DTGVSQNPRHKITKRGQNVTFRCDPISEHNRLYWYRQTLGQGPEFLTYFQNEAQLEKSRLLSDRFSAERPKGSFSTLEIQRTEQGDSAMYLCASSYLPRGAGNNEQFFGPGTRLTVL.

The chain is built from TRBV5-1 and TRBJ1-1, with a weak D call TRBD1 (5 bases). Per the germline V gene, CDR1 is SGHRS and CDR2 is YFSETQ. The ends were cut back, 6 bases at V and 5 bases at J, with 17 bases in the middle. This CDR3 comprises 14 residues. The chain's CDR3 is CASTEGSRETEAFF. The CDR3 DNA sequence: TGCGCCAGCACGGAGGGGTCACGAGAGACTGAAGCTTTCTTT.

The chain links TRBV6-1 to TRBJ1-2, with 7 bases aligning to TRBD1. V dropped 6 bases and J dropped 6; count of bases not matched to a gene: 10. This CDR3 region has 14 residues. The V gene's germline CDR1 is MNHNS and CDR2 SASEGT. CDR3 loop: CASRRTGRGDGYTF. DNA for the CDR3: TGTGCCAGCAGGAGGACAGGCCGAGGGGATGGCTACACCTTC.